Shown below are 19 T cell receptor beta chains from a single sample sequenced in a study of chemoradiotherapy in HPV16-positive cancers. The assay was immunoSEQ multiplex PCR, and TCRdb's table has in-frame clones only and misses some. The data contain about 66,000 clones, roughly 90% of them singletons. This material consisted of blood, taken from a patient who underwent chemoradiotherapy. Receptors originate from a human donor with HPV-associated anogenital cancer.

The V call is TRBV19, the J call TRBJ2-5; D remains ambiguous. The CDR3 loop spans 12 amino acids. Germline assignment: CDR1 LNHDA and CDR2 SQIVND (reference sequence). Trimming left V 10 bases short and J 5 bases short, with 14 bases between. In nucleotides, the CDR3 is TGTGCCACCGAAAACTCGCAGGAGACCCAGTACTTC. It specifies CATENSQETQYF.

This clone appeared once. The genes are TRBV28 and TRBJ2-5, with D unclear. The DNA end is a closer match to TRBJ2-7, so the J assignment may be wrong. The germline CDR1 and CDR2 sequences are MDHEN and SYDVKM. The CDR3 runs 16 residues. The CDR3: CASSHNRWDYSYEQYF. The CDR3, as DNA: TGTGCCAGCAGCCACAACCGGTGGGATTACTCCTACGAGCAGTACTTC.

This clone was found a few times. J is TRBJ1-4 and V is TRBV28, with a weak D call TRBD1 (6 bases). V lost 6 bases, J lost 4 bases, and 12 bases lay in between. Germline V gene sequence: CDR1 MDHEN, CDR2 SYDVKM. The CDR3 has 14 residues. The DNA for the CDR3 is TGTGCCAGCAGCTGGACAGACCTTAATGAAAAACTGTTTTTT. Amino acid sequence: CASSWTDLNEKLFF.

J is TRBJ2-7 and V is TRBV11-2, with D unclear. Germline loops: CDR1 SGHAT, CDR2 FQNNGV. This CDR3 spans 13 amino acids. The V and J ends lost 1 base and 5 bases respectively, with 9 bases between them. CDR3 in DNA: TGTGCCAGCAGCTTAGCAGGTGGCGACGAGCAGTACTTC. It yields the protein CASSLAGGDEQYF. The variable domain in full, completed from reference TRBV11-2 and TRBJ2-7, reads EAGVAQSPRYKIIEKRQSVAFWCNPISGHATLYWYQQILGQGPKLLIQFQNNGVVDDSQLPKDRFSAERLKGVDSTLKIQPAKLEDSAVYLCASSLAGGDEQYFGPGTRLTVT.

The chain joins TRBV4-2 to TRBJ2-2, with 10 positions matching TRBD2. The CDR3 runs to 19 residues. V dropped 0 bases and J dropped 4; count of bases not matched to a gene: 11. Germline-derived CDR1 and CDR2 are LGHNA and YNFKEQ. CDR3 DNA: TGTGCCAGCAGCCAAGATTGGACTAGCGGATCAGTGAGCACCGGGGAGCTGTTTTTT. Its translation: CASSQDWTSGSVSTGELFF.

The chain employs TRBV10-3 and TRBJ2-1; D is ambiguous. Germline values: CDR1 ENHRY, CDR2 SYGVKD. Trimming cost V 9 bases and J 3 bases, with 18 bases left between them. CDR3 length equals 15 residues. This CDR3 reads CAMKNSKGNYNEQFF. In DNA form, the CDR3 reads TGTGCCATGAAAAATTCCAAGGGCAACTACAATGAGCAGTTCTTC.

The chain uses TRBV5-6 and TRBJ1-1, with a weak D call TRBD1 (5 bases). The CDR3 is 14 amino acids. V was clipped by 0 bases and J by 6 bases, with 12 bases between them. Germline lookup yields CDR1 SGHDT and CDR2 YYEEEE. The CDR3: CASSLEAGFAEAFF. CDR3 nucleotide sequence: TGTGCCAGCAGCTTGGAGGCAGGGTTTGCTGAAGCTTTCTTT.

The genes are TRBV19 and TRBJ2-1, with D possibly being TRBD2 (5 bases). Germline assignment: CDR1 LNHDA and CDR2 SQIVND (reference sequence). Between the trimmed V and J ends, which lost 3 bases and 7 bases, there was a span of 10 bases. The CDR3 is 13 residues long. CDR3 sequence (DNA): TGTGCCAGTAGTATGAAAAGCGGAAATGAGCAGTTCTTC. This translates into CASSMKSGNEQFF.

This rearrangement joins TRBV7-9 to TRBJ2-4; 7 bases agree with TRBD1. Germline V lookup: CDR1 SEHNR, CDR2 FQNEAQ (reference sequence). J lost 2 bases, V lost 5 bases, and 15 bases had no gene match. This CDR3 is 18 amino acids long. The CDR3 DNA reads as TGTGCCAGCAGCCCTGAATTAGGGGGCGCCTTAACCAAAAACATTCAGTACTTC. Translating gives CASSPELGGALTKNIQYF.

The chain links TRBV5-4 to TRBJ1-1; TRBD1 is a possible D gene (6 bases). The CDR3 loop spans 14 amino acids. Trimming shortened V by 0 bases and J by 3 bases, and 9 bases separated the two germline ends. Germline CDR1 SGHNT, CDR2 YYREEE (reference sequence). CDR3 sequence (DNA): TGTGCCAGCAGCTTGGGGTCAGGGGACACTGAAGCTTTCTTT. Residues: CASSLGSGDTEAFF.

This rearrangement joins TRBV15 to TRBJ1-2, with D possibly being TRBD1 (5 bases). The CDR3 runs to 15 residues. Germline V lookup: CDR1 LNHNV, CDR2 YYDKDF (reference sequence). V dropped 0 bases and J dropped 5 bases, with 13 bases sitting between them. The CDR3 reads CATSREGTGGYGYTF. The CDR3 region has the DNA TGTGCCACCAGCAGAGAAGGGACCGGCGGGTATGGCTACACCTTC.

This clone appeared a few times. The same CDR3 is also encoded by other DNA sequences in this sample. This chain uses TRBV6-5 with TRBJ1-2; 7 bases match TRBD1. CDR1 and CDR2 (germline): MNHEY, SVGAGI. This CDR3 is 14 amino acids long. The J segment lost 6 bases and the V segment lost 0 bases, leaving 4 bases of the junction unmatched. The CDR3 nucleotides are TGTGCCAGCAGTTACTCGACAGGGAAGGATGGCTACACCTTC. Its translation is CASSYSTGKDGYTF.

Regarding this clone: A junction end diverges from the germline sequence, so it may reflect a read error. The sample has other DNA sequences that encode this CDR3 too. The chain is built from TRBV5-6 and TRBJ1-2; 7 nucleotides agree with TRBD1. This CDR3 region has 15 residues. Germline assignment: CDR1 SGHDT and CDR2 YYEEEE. In DNA, the CDR3 is TGTGCCAGCAGCGAAAAAATACAGGGGTTTTATGGCTACACCTTT. Protein product: CASSEKIQGFYGYTF.

This clone was detected only once. V usage is TRBV6-6 and J usage is TRBJ1-5, with a tentative D call TRBD1 (6 bases). The CDR3 extends over 14 amino acids. With 4 bases removed from V and 4 bases from J, the gap between germline ends came to 11 bases. Germline V gene lookup returns CDR1 MNHNY and CDR2 SVGAGI (reference sequence). CDR3 DNA sequence: TGTGCCAGCAGTTCGCAGGGGTTGAATCAGCCCCAGCATTTT. Translating it yields CASSSQGLNQPQHF.

The rearrangement links TRBV19 to TRBJ2-2, with a tentative D call TRBD2 (5 bases). The CDR3 consists of 17 residues. Trimming took 5 bases from V and 5 from J, leaving 21 bases between them. CDR1 is LNHDA, CDR2 SQIVND, per germline (reference sequence). This CDR3 reads CASSPEVSSVRTGELFF. The CDR3 DNA sequence: TGTGCCAGTAGTCCGGAGGTTTCCTCCGTACGGACCGGGGAGCTGTTTTTT.

V usage is TRBV4-2 and J usage is TRBJ2-3; 13 nucleotides match TRBD2. CDR3 length: 16 residues. V shed 1 base, J shed 6 bases, and the junction held 4 bases outside the gene matches. Germline values: CDR1 LGHNA, CDR2 YNFKEQ. The CDR3 nucleotides read TGTGCCAGCAGCCAAGGGGGGACTAGCGGGGCGGATACGCAGTATTTT. As protein: CASSQGGTSGADTQYF.

The V call is TRBV14, the J call TRBJ2-1; 11 nucleotides match TRBD2. CDR1 and CDR2 from the germline V gene are SGHDN and FVKESK. This CDR3 contains 15 residues. The V gene end was trimmed by 4 bases and the J gene end by 12 bases; junction bases not matched to a gene: 11. The CDR3 here is CASSPLAGGGLLQFF. In DNA form, the CDR3 reads TGTGCCAGCAGCCCCCTAGCGGGAGGAGGGTTGTTGCAGTTCTTC.

The rearrangement uses TRBV19 and TRBJ1-1; 8 bases match TRBD1. CDR3 length: 14 amino acids. From germline, CDR1 is LNHDA and CDR2 SQIVND (reference sequence). After removal of 5 bases from V and 4 bases from J, the junction contained 6 bases not matched to a gene. The CDR3 DNA follows: TGTGCCAGTAGTGTAGCCACAGGGGGCACTGAAGCTTTCTTT. Its protein product is CASSVATGGTEAFF.

The rearrangement uses TRBV6-5 and TRBJ1-1; D not resolved. The CDR3 loop spans 11 amino acids. Germline V lookup: CDR1 MNHEY, CDR2 SVGAGI. Trimming left V 6 bases short and J 1 base short, with 3 bases between. The CDR3 loop reads CASRRNTEAFF. As DNA, the CDR3 is TGTGCCAGCAGGCGGAACACTGAAGCTTTCTTT.